This T cell receptor beta chain was captured in a study of T cell responses to AZD1222 COVID-19 vaccine. Profiling relied on immunoSEQ multiplex PCR, and the TCRdb table lists in-frame clones only, not all of them. The profile covers about 140,000 clones, with just over 85% appearing a single time and around 3% taken by the ten largest. CDR1 is GTSNPN, CDR2 SVGIG, per germline (reference sequence). This CDR3 comprises 13 residues. The V gene lost 2 bases and the J gene lost 2 bases, with 7 bases spanning the gap. The sample in question was peripheral blood, obtained on day 0 of AZD1222 vaccination. The clonotype comes from an adult in good health. The rearrangement links TRBV30 to TRBJ1-3, with a weak D call TRBD1 (5 bases). In DNA form, the CDR3 reads TGTGCCTGGAGTCTGGGACCTGGAAACACCATATATTTT. Protein product: CAWSLGPGNTIYF.